Reported below is one T cell receptor (beta chain). CDR3 size: 15 residues. The J segment lost 7 bases and the V segment lost 3 bases, leaving 3 bases of the junction unmatched. Germline CDR1 reads SGHTA; CDR2 reads FQGNSA. TCRdb re-called the RT-PCR reads with MiXCR, one entry per CDR3 protein. This table holds more than 600,000 distinct CDR3 sequences, approximately 15% found once. Sequenced sample: memory CD4+ T cells from blood. This clonotype originated in a female donor in good health, serving as a healthy control. The rearrangement links TRBV7-2 to TRBJ1-6, with TRBD1 matching 10 bases. The CDR3 sequence is CASSFRTGGNSPLHF. In nucleotides, the CDR3 is TGTGCCAGCAGCTTCCGGACAGGGGGGAATTCACCCCTCCACTTT.